This TCR beta chain was documented in a study of blood T cell repertoires in COVID-19. On the study more broadly: Material from acute and convalescent COVID-19 was sourced from the United States, Italy and Spain. PBMCs, B-cell-depleted T cells, or T cells were the source of the cDNA or gDNA that made up the material.

As processed by the authors: Reference gene primers were amplified, and this amplification served to estimate nucleated cell counts. This table comes from immunoSEQ multiplex PCR, and its TCRdb copy is limited to in-frame clones, with some not included. That table supplies the V and J calls and clone size; D and trimming were determined from the DNA. This table holds 200,000 to 250,000 clones, approximately 84% found once. Germline CDR1 and CDR2: LNHDA and SQIVND (reference sequence). The CDR3 runs to 16 residues. The J segment lost 2 bases and the V segment lost 5 bases, leaving 10 bases of the junction unmatched.

The receptor was isolated from a man aged 50-60 years who had recovered from COVID-19. This chain uses TRBV19 with TRBJ2-7; 9 bases map to TRBD1. The sequenced sample was peripheral blood. In DNA, the CDR3 is TGTGCCAGTAGTGGAAGATACCGGGACAGGGCCTACGAGCAGTACTTC. Its protein is CASSGRYRDRAYEQYF.